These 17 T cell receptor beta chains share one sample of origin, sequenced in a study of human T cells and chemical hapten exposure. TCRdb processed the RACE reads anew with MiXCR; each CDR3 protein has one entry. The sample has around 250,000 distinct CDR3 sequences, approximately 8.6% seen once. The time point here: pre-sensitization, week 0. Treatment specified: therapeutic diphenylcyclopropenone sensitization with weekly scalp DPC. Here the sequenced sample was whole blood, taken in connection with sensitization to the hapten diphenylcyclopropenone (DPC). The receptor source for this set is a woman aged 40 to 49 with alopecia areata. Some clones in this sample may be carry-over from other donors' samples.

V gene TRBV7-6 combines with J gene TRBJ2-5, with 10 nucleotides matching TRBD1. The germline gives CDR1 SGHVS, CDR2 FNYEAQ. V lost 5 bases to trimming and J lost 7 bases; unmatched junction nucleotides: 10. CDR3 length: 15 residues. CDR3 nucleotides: TGTGCCAGCAGCCCCGGGACAGGGGAGGTGGGGACCCAGTACTTC. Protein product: CASSPGTGEVGTQYF.

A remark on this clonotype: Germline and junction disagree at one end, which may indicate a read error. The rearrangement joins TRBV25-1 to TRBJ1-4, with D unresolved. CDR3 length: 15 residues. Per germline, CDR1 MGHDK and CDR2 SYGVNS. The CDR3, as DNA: TGTGCCAGCAGTGAATGGGGAGACTCTAATGGAAAACTGTTTTTT. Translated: CASSEWGDSNGKLFF.

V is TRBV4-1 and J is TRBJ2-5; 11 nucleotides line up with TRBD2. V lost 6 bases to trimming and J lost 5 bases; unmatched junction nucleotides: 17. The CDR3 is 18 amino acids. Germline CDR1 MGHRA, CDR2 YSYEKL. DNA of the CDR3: TGCGCCAGCAGTCCAAGGGCCCCGGGGCTAGCGGGAGGTGAGACCCAGTACTTC. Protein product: CASSPRAPGLAGGETQYF.

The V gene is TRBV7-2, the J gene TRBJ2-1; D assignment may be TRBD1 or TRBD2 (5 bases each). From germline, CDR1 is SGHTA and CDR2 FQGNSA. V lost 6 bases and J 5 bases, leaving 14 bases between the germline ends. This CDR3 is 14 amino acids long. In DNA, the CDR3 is TGTGCCAGCAGGTATAACGGGGCGAACAATGAGCAGTTCTTC. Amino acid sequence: CASRYNGANNEQFF.

CDR3 residues: CSVATSLVYNEQFF. CDR3 coding DNA: TGCAGCGTTGCCACGTCCTTGGTTTACAATGAGCAGTTCTTC. The V and J genes are TRBV29-1 and TRBJ2-1; no firm D call. In germline, CDR1 is SQVTM, CDR2 ANQGSEA. The CDR3 extends over 14 amino acids. V was cut by 4 bases and J by 4 bases, with 14 bases left in between.

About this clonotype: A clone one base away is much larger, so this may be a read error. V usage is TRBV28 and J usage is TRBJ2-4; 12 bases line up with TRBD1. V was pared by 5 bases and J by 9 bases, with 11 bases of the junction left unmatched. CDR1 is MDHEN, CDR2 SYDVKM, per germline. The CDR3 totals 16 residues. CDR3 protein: CASSPAGTGGQSIQYF. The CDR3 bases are TGTGCCAGCAGTCCGGCCGGGACAGGGGGCCAAAGCATTCAGTACTTC.

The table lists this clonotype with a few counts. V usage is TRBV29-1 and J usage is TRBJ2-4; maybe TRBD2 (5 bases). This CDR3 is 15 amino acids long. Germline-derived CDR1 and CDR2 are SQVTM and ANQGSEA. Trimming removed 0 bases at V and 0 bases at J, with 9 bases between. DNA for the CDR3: TGCAGCGTTGAAGAGCGGGTTTTAGCCAAAAACATTCAGTACTTC. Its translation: CSVEERVLAKNIQYF. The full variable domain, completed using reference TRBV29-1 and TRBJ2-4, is SAVISQKPSRDICQRGTSLTIQCQVDSQVTMMFWYRQQPGQSLTLIATANQGSEATYESGFVIDKFPISRPNLTFSTLTVSNMSPEDSSIYLCSVEERVLAKNIQYFGAGTRLSVL.

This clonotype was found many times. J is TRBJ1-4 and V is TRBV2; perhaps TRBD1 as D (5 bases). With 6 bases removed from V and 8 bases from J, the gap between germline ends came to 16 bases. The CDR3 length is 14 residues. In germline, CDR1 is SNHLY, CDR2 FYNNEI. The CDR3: CASRIRDLGEKLFF. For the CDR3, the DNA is TGTGCCAGCAGGATCCGGGACCTAGGAGAAAAACTGTTTTTT.

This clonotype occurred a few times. CDR3 nucleotides: TGCAGTGCTAGAGTTATTCGACAGGGGGGCCCTCAAGAGACCCAGTACTTC. It specifies CSARVIRQGGPQETQYF. V gene TRBV20-1 combines with J gene TRBJ2-5; 9 positions agree with TRBD1. The CDR3 is made up of 17 amino acids. V shed 1 base, J shed 2 bases, and the junction held 11 bases outside the gene matches. Germline values: CDR1 DFQATT, CDR2 SNEGSKA (reference sequence).

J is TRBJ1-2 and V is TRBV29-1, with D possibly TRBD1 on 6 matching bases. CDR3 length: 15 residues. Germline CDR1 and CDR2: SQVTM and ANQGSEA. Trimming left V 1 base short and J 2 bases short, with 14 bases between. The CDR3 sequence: CSVEAAGEVNYGYTF. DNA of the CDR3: TGCAGCGTTGAAGCGGCAGGGGAAGTCAACTATGGCTACACCTTC.

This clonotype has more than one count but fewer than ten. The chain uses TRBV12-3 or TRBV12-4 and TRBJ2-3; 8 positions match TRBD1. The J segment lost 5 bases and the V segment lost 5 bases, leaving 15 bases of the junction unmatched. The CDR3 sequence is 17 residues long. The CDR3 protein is CASSPPRGLRHGDTQYF. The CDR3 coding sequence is TGTGCCAGCAGTCCACCCAGGGGGCTCAGACATGGAGATACGCAGTATTTT.

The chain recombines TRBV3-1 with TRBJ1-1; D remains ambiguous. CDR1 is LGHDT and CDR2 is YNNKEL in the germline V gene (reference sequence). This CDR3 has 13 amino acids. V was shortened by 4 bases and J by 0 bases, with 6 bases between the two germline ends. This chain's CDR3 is CASSPDVNTEAFF. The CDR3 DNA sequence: TGTGCCAGCAGCCCGGACGTGAACACTGAAGCTTTCTTT.

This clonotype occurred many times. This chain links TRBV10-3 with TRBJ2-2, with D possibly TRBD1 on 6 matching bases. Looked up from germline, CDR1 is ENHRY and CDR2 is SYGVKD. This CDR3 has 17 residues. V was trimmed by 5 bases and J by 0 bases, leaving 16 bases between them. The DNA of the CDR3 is TGTGCCATCAGTCCGGGACACGGACCCGCGAACACCGGGGAGCTGTTTTTT. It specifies CAISPGHGPANTGELFF.

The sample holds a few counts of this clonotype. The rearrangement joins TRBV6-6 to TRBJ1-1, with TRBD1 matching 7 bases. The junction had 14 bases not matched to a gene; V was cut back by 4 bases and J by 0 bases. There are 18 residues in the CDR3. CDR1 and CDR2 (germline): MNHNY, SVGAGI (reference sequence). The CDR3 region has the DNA TGTGCCAGCAGTTCCCCGCCGGGACAGACTCCTATGAACACTGAAGCTTTCTTT. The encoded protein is CASSSPPGQTPMNTEAFF.

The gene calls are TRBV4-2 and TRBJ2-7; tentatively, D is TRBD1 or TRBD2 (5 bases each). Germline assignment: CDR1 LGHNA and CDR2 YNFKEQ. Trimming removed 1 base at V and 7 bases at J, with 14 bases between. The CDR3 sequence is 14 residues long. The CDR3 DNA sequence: TGTGCCAGCAGCCAAGTATCCGGGGCTGGGGAGCAGTACTTC. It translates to CASSQVSGAGEQYF.

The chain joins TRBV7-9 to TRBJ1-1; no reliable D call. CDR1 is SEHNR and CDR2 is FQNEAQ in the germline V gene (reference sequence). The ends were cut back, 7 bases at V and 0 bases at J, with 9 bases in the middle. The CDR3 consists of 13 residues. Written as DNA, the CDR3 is TGTGCCAGCACCACCGCCATGAACACTGAAGCTTTCTTT. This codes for CASTTAMNTEAFF.

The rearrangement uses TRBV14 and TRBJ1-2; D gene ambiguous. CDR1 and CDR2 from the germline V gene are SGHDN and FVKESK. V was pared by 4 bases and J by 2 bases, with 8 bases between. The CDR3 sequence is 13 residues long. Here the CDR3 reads CASSLVQNYGYTF. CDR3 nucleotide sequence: TGTGCCAGCAGCCTGGTGCAGAACTATGGCTACACCTTC.